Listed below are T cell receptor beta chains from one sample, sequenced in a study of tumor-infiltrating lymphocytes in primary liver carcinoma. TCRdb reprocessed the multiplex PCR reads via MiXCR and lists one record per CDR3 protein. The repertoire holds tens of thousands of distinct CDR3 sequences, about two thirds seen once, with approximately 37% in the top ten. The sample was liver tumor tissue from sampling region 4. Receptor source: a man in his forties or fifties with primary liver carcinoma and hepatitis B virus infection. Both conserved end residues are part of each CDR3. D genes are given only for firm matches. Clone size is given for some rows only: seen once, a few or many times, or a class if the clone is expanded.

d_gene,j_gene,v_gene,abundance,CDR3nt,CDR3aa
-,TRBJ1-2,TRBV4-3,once,TGCGCCAGCAGTCAGGCAGGGCCAGGGAGGAACTATGGCTACACCTTC,CASSQAGPGRNYGYTF
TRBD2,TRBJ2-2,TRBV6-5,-,TGTGCCAGCACTAAACTTAGCGGGACAAACACCGGGGAGCTGTTTTTT,CASTKLSGTNTGELFF
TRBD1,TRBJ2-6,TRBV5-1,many,TGCGCCAGCAGCTTGGTCGGACAGGGAGGTGGGGCCAACGTCCTGACTTTC,CASSLVGQGGGANVLTF
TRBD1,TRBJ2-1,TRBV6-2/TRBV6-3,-,TGTACCAGCAGTCTTGGACAGGGGTGGAGTGAGCAGTTCTTC,CTSSLGQGWSEQFF
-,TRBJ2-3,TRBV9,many,TGTGCCAGCAGCGTAGCTCCCACAGGGGATACGCAGTATTTT,CASSVAPTGDTQYF
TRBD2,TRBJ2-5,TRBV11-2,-,TGTGCCAGCCAAACTCCTAGCGGGAGGAAAGAGACCCAGTACTTC,CASQTPSGRKETQYF
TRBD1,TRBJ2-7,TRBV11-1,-,TGTAACAGCAGCGTAATTTCAGGGGGCGGCTACGAGCAGTACTTC,CNSSVISGGGYEQYF
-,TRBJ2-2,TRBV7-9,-,TGTGCCAGCAGCCGAGGGGGGGTAGACACCGGGGAGCTGTTTTTT,CASSRGGVDTGELFF
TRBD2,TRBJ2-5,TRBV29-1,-,TGCAGCCTTCGGACTAGCGGGAGTTGGGCAGGGACCCAGTACTTC,CSLRTSGSWAGTQYF
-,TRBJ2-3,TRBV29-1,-,TGCAGCGTTAGGCAGGGAGGTGATATGCAGTATTTT,CSVRQGGDMQYF
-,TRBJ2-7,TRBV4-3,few,TGCGCCATCAGCCAACCGGGAGAGTCCGAGCAGTACTTC,CAISQPGESEQYF
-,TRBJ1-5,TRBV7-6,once,TGTGCCAGCAGCTTAGCAGGCCAGCCCCAGCATTTT,CASSLAGQPQHF
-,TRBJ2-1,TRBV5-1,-,TGCGCCAGCAGCTCTACCGGACAAGCGTTAGCGGTGAACAATGAGCAGTTCTTC,CASSSTGQALAVNNEQFF
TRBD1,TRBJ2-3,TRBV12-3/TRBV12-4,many,TGTGCCAGCAGTCCGCAGGGACAGTTTCTAGATACGCAGTATTTT,CASSPQGQFLDTQYF
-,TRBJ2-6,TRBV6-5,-,TGTGCTAGCAGTCACGCCGCAGGGTCTGGGGCCAACGTCCTGACTTTC,CASSHAAGSGANVLTF
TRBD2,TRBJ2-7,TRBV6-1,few,TGTGCCATCAGTGAAGAGGGACTAGCGGGAGGCTACGAGCAGTACTTC,CAISEEGLAGGYEQYF
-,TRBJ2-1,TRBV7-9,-,TGTGCCGGTAGCTTACCATATCAGGGGCCTAAAACAAATGAGCGGTTCTTC,CAGSLPYQGPKTNERFF
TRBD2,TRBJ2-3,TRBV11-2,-,TGTGTCTGCTCTCCGGGGCTAGCGGGAACCGGTGATACGCAGTATTTT,CVCSPGLAGTGDTQYF
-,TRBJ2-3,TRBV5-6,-,TGTGCCAGCAGTGGTCCGGTTGCAGATACGCAGTATTTT,CASSGPVADTQYF
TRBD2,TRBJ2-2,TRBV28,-,TGTGCCAGCTGTGTGACTAGCGCGACCGGGGAGCTGTTTTTC,CASCVTSATGELFF
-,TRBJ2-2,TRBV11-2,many,TGTGCCAGCAGCCTCAGGGGGAACACCGGGGAGCTGTTTTTT,CASSLRGNTGELFF
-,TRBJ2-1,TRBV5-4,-,TGTGTCAGCAGCCCGGGGGACAAAGCGGGAACGGGGCGCAATGAGCAGTTCTTC,CVSSPGDKAGTGRNEQFF
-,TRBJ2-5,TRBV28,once,TGTGCCAGCAAAAAGGGGGAGGGGAGGAGAGAGACCCAGTACTTC,CASKKGEGRRETQYF
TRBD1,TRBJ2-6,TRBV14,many,TGTGCCAGCAGCCCTTTTGGTCAGGGGGTTTCCTCTGGGGCCAACGTCCTGACTTTC,CASSPFGQGVSSGANVLTF
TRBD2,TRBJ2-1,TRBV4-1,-,TGCACCAGCACCCCGACATCCCCGGGACTAGCGACAAATGAGCAGTTCTTC,CTSTPTSPGLATNEQFF
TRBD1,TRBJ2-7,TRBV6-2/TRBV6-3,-,TGTGCCCGCACCCGGACAGGGATTACAGACTACGAGCAGTACTTC,CARTRTGITDYEQYF
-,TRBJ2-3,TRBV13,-,TGTGCCAGCAGCTTAGAGAGTGCAGATACGCAGTATTTT,CASSLESADTQYF
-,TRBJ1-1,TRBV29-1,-,TGCAGCGCTGGAGGGGGGTGGGGTATGAACACTGAAGCTTTCTTT,CSAGGGWGMNTEAFF
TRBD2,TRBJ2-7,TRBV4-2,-,TGTACCAGCAGCCAAGAGGGACTAGCGGGAGGCCTCTCCTACGAGCAGTACTTC,CTSSQEGLAGGLSYEQYF
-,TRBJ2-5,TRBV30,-,TGTGCCTGGAGTGAGGGCCTAGAGATCCAGTACTTC,CAWSEGLEIQYF
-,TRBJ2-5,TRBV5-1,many,TGCGCCAGCAGCTTCCCCGGGCGGAACCAAGAGACCCAGTACTTC,CASSFPGRNQETQYF
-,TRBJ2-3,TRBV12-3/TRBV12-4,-,TGTGCCAGCAGTGCCGGGGCTAGCGTGTTGGGTACGCAGTATTTT,CASSAGASVLGTQYF
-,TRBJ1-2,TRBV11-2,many,TGTGCCAGCAGCTTAGAGGGGGCCAGTGGCGGTGGCTACACCTTC,CASSLEGASGGGYTF
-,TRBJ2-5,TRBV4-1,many,TGCGCCAGCAGCCAAGATTGGGGAGCTCACCAAGAGACCCAGTACTTC,CASSQDWGAHQETQYF
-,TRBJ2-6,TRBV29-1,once,TGCAGCGTAGCCTGGGGGGACTCTGGGGTCAACGTCCTGACTTTC,CSVAWGDSGVNVLTF
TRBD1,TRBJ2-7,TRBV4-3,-,TGCGCCAGCTGCCTCGAAGGGACAGCAGCTTACGAGCAGTACTTC,CASCLEGTAAYEQYF
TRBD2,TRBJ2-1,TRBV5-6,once,TGTGCCAGCAGCCTGGTGGCTAGCGGCAGAACCTACGATGAGCAGTTCTTC,CASSLVASGRTYDEQFF
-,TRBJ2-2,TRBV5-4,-,TGTGCCAGCAGCTCGAACCGGGACTTAACCCGGGAGCTGGTTTTT,CASSSNRDLTRELVF
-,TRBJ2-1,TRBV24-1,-,TGTGCCACCAGTGATTTGCTCTACCAATACAATGAGCAGTTCTTC,CATSDLLYQYNEQFF
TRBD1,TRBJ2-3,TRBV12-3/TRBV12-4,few,TGTATCATACGACAGGGAGGCACAGATACGCAGTATTTT,CIIRQGGTDTQYF
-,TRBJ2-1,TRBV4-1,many,TGCGCCAGCAGCCAGGAACTGGAGGTCCCTCCCTACAATGAGCAGTTCTTC,CASSQELEVPPYNEQFF
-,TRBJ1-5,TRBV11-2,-,TGTGCCAACAGCACCGGACGGTTTCCCGAGCCCCAGCATTTT,CANSTGRFPEPQHF
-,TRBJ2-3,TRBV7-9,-,TGTGTTTGGAGGACAGATACGCAGTATTTT,CVWRTDTQYF
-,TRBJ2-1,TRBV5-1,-,TGCGCCAGCAGCTTGGGGTTTGCTGATGGGCAGTTCTTC,CASSLGFADGQFF
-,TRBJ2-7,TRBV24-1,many,TGTGCCACCAGTGCCCAGGGCTACGAGCAGTACTTC,CATSAQGYEQYF
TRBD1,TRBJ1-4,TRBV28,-,TGTGCCAGCAGTGGCGGGGACAGGAGTGCAACTAATGAAAAACTGATTTTT,CASSGGDRSATNEKLIF
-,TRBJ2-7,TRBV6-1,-,TGCGCCAGCAATGTGCGTCTAGGAGACGGGTACTACGAGCAGTACTTC,CASNVRLGDGYYEQYF
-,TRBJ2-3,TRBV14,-,TGTGACAGCAACCGAGGATACACAGATACGCAGTATTTT,CDSNRGYTDTQYF
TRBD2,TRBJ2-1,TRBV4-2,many,TGTGCCAGCAGCCAAGCAGGGGCTAGCGGGAGGTACAATGAGCAGTTCTTC,CASSQAGASGRYNEQFF
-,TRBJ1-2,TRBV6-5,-,TGTGCCAGCAGTAACTCGATTTCGAAAGTAGGTGGCTACACCTTC,CASSNSISKVGGYTF
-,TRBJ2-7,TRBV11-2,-,TGTGCCAGCAGCTTAGAGTCCGGGATCCCTGGTGAGCATTACTTC,CASSLESGIPGEHYF
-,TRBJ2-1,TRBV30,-,TGTGCCTGGAGTTCGGGCGCATCAAGCGAGCAGTTCTTC,CAWSSGASSEQFF
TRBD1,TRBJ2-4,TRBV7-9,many,TGTGCCAGCAGCGTCGACAGGGCTCCAGCCAAAAACATTCAGTACTTC,CASSVDRAPAKNIQYF
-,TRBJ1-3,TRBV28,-,TGCACCAGCAGTCAGGGGTACACCATATATTTT,CTSSQGYTIYF
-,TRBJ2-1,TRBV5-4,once,TGTGCCGGCAGCTCGGCCACACCGTCCTACAATGAGCAGTTCTTC,CAGSSATPSYNEQFF
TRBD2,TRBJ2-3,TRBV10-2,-,TGCGTCAGCAGTGAGTCGACTAGCGGGAGGGATACGCAGTATTTT,CVSSESTSGRDTQYF
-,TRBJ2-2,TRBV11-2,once,TGTGCCAGCAACTTTGTGGGATCGAACACCGGGGAGCTGCCTTTT,CASNFVGSNTGELPF
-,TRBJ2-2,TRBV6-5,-,TGTACCAGCAGTTACTCATCCGGGGTCACCGGGGAGCTGTTTTTT,CTSSYSSGVTGELFF
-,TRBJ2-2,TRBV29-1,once,TGCAACGTTGAAGCGGTTGGGGGAACCACCGGGGATCTGTTTTTT,CNVEAVGGTTGDLFF